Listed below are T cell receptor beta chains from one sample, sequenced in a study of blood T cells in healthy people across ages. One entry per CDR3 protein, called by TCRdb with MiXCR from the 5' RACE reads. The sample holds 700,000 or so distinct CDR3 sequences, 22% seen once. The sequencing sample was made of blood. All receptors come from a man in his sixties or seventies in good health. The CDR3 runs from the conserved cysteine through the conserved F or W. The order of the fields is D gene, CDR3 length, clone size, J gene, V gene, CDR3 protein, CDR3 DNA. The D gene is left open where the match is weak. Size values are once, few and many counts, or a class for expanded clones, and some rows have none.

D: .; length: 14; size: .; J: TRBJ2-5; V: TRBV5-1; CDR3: CASSIPGFQETQYF; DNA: TGCGCCAGCAGCATACCAGGTTTCCAAGAGACCCAGTACTTC
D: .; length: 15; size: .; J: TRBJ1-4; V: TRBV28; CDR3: CASSLDISTNEKLFF; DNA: TGTGCCAGCAGTTTAGACATTTCAACTAATGAAAAACTGTTTTTT
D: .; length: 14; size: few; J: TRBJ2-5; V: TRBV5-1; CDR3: CASSLVALRETQYF; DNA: TGCGCCAGCAGCTTGGTTGCCCTCCGCGAGACCCAGTACTTC
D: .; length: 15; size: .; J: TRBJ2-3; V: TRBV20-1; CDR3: CSAPTLAGRADTQYF; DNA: TGCAGTGCTCCGACCCTGGCGGGGAGAGCAGATACGCAGTATTTT
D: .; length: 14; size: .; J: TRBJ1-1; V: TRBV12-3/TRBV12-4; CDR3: CASSPPRRNTEAFF; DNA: TGTGCCAGTTCTCCACCTAGGAGGAACACTGAAGCTTTCTTT
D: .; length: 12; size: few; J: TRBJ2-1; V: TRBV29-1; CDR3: CSVGRDRFEQFF; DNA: TGCAGCGTTGGACGGGATCGGTTTGAGCAGTTCTTC
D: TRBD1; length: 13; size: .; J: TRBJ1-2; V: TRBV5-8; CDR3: CASRQDRDHGYTF; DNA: TGTGCCAGCAGGCAGGACAGGGACCATGGCTACACCTTC
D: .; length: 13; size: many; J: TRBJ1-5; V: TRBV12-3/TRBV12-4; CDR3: CASSRNSNQPQHF; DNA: TGTGCCAGCAGTCGAAATAGCAATCAGCCCCAGCATTTT
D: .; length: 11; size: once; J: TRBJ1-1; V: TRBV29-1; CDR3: CSVQGLTEAFF; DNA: TGCAGCGTCCAGGGGCTCACTGAAGCTTTCTTT
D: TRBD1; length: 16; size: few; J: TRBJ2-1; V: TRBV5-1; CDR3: CASSLVVGQEAMKQFF; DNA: TGCGCCAGCAGCTTGGTAGTGGGACAGGAGGCGATGAAGCAGTTCTTC
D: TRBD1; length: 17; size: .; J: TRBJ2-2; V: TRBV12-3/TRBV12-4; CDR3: CASSSRATGAGTGELFF; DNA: TGTGCCAGCAGTTCCAGGGCGACAGGGGCAGGGACCGGGGAGCTGTTTTTT
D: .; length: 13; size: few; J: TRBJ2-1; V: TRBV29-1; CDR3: CSVAGSGNNEQFF; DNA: TGCAGCGTCGCAGGGAGTGGGAACAATGAGCAGTTCTTC
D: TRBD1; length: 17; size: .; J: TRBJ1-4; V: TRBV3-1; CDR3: CASSPHDRGAYNEKLFF; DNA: TGTGCCAGCAGCCCACATGACAGGGGAGCTTATAATGAAAAACTGTTTTTT
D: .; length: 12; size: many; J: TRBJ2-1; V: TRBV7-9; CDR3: CASSLFTNEQFF; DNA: TGTGCCAGCAGCTTGTTCACCAATGAGCAGTTCTTC
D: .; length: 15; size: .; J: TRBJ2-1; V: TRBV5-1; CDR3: CASSLRAKGYNEQFF; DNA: TGCGCCAGCAGCTTGAGGGCCAAAGGTTACAATGAGCAGTTCTTC